This T cell receptor beta chain was recorded in a study of OX40 agonist ivuxolimab in advanced cancers. Sequencing used immunoSEQ multiplex PCR; TCRdb keeps in-frame clones, though not all of them. This sample has tens of thousands of clones; roughly 88% occur once, and the top ten carry 8% to 10%. Germline CDR1 is MDHEN and CDR2 is SYDVKM. This CDR3 contains 16 residues. V trimming: 6 bases; J trimming: 5 bases; junction bases outside the gene matches: 9. Sequencing was performed on CD4+ or CD8+ T cells sorted from blood, taken in a trial of the OX40 agonist ivuxolimab. The chain couples TRBV28 to TRBJ1-6; 8 positions agree with TRBD1. The TCR comes from an adult with an advanced solid tumor such as melanoma, head and neck, liver or kidney cancer. CDR3 loop: CASSPGQGTNNSPLHF. CDR3 DNA sequence: TGTGCCAGCAGCCCCGGACAGGGAACCAATAATTCACCCCTCCACTTT.